This TCR beta chain was obtained from a study of T cell repertoires in cytomegalovirus infection. Overall study: Selected CMV epitopes included recently identified HLA-C-restricted ones as well as well-studied HLA-B-restricted ones. CMV infection and matching HLA type were both indicated by public TCR beta signatures. Study conclusions and caveats: The ex vivo response was dominated by HLA-C-restricted CMV-specific TCR beta clonotypes.

TCRdb reprocessed the reads via MiXCR and lists one record per CDR3 protein. This table holds around 770,000 distinct CDR3 sequences, under 35% found once. V lost 2 bases to trimming and J lost 5 bases; unmatched junction nucleotides: 10. The CDR3 consists of 16 residues. Germline CDR1 is SGHAT and CDR2 is FQNNGV. This clonotype was seen a handful of times. What it binds is not known. The rearrangement uses TRBV11-2 and TRBJ1-2; TRBD1 aligns across 8 bases. This receptor was identified in a human donor in good health (CMV status not recorded). Some clones in this sample may be carry-over from other donors' samples. Sequencing used cultured CD8+ T cells from PBMCs, obtained from culture after CMV antigen stimulation. The CDR3 DNA reads as TGTGCCAGCAGCTTACGGGGCAGGGGGCGAGGATATGGCTACACCTTC. It specifies CASSLRGRGRGYGYTF.